The rows below give T cell receptor beta chains drawn from one sample of a study of T cells in Graves' hyperthyroidism and ophthalmopathy. TCRdb recomputed calls from the multiplex PCR reads with MiXCR, one row per CDR3 protein. The data hold over 650,000 distinct CDR3 sequences, with approximately 16% observed a single time. Sequencing was performed on blood. These receptors were collected from a man between 18 and 35 years old with Graves' hyperthyroidism. CDR3s include the opening cysteine and the closing phenylalanine or tryptophan. D genes are given only for firm matches. Rows give clone size only sometimes, using once, few, many, or a class for an expanded clone.

TRBV18	TRBJ1-1	many	TRBD1	16	CASSTGQGFLNTEAFF	TGTGCCAGCTCAACGGGACAGGGGTTCCTGAACACTGAAGCTTTCTTT
TRBV28	TRBJ2-2	NA	NA	13	CASKPRYTGELVF	TGTGCCAGCAAGCCCCGTTACACCGGGGAGCTGGTTTTT
TRBV3-1	TRBJ2-7	few	NA	13	CASSHQLQEEQYF	TGTGCCAGCAGCCACCAACTCCAGGAGGAGCAGTACTTC
TRBV2	TRBJ1-5	many	TRBD1	15	CASRARQGGGQPQHF	TGTGCCAGCAGGGCCAGACAGGGGGGCGGACAGCCCCAGCATTTT
TRBV6-2/TRBV6-3	TRBJ2-7	NA	NA	14	CASSLWGATYEQYF	TGTGCCAGCAGTTTGTGGGGAGCGACCTACGAGCAGTACTTC
TRBV24-1	TRBJ2-5	NA	NA	14	CATSETGAWETQYF	TGTGCCACCAGTGAAACGGGAGCCTGGGAGACCCAGTACTTC
TRBV7-3	TRBJ2-5	many	NA	16	CASSLRARMYQETQYF	TGTGCCAGCAGCTTAAGGGCCAGGATGTACCAAGAGACCCAGTACTTC
TRBV2	TRBJ1-2	many	NA	13	CASSRTTNYGYTF	TGTGCCAGCAGCCGGACAACTAACTATGGCTACACCTTC
TRBV7-9	TRBJ2-1	NA	NA	15	CASSTPSSSYNEQFF	TGTGCCAGCAGCACGCCTAGCTCCTCCTACAATGAGCAGTTCTTC
TRBV3-1	TRBJ2-1	many	NA	14	CASSQAGLLNEQFF	TGTGCCAGCAGCCAAGCGGGACTGTTAAATGAGCAGTTCTTC
TRBV5-1	TRBJ1-1	many	TRBD1	13	CASSARGGTEAFF	TGCGCCAGCAGCGCCAGGGGGGGAACTGAAGCTTTCTTT
TRBV20-1	TRBJ2-3	many	NA	16	CSARPLGASWADTQYF	TGCAGTGCTAGACCCCTAGGGGCTTCCTGGGCAGATACGCAGTATTTT
TRBV3-1	TRBJ1-3	few	NA	15	CASSQGTSSGNTIYF	TGTGCCAGCAGCCAGGGCACGAGCTCTGGAAACACCATATATTTT
TRBV4-3	TRBJ1-5	NA	TRBD1	17	CASSQDPGQGPNQPQHF	TGCGCCAGCAGCCAAGATCCAGGACAGGGGCCCAATCAGCCCCAGCATTTT
TRBV28	TRBJ2-3	many	TRBD2	16	CASSLFGTSGRNTQYF	TGTGCCAGCAGTTTATTCGGGACTAGCGGGAGGAATACGCAGTATTTT
TRBV10-3	TRBJ2-1	many	TRBD2	16	CAISLTSGSSYNEQFF	TGTGCCATCAGCCTGACTAGCGGCAGCTCCTACAATGAGCAGTTCTTC
TRBV7-9	TRBJ1-6	many	NA	15	CASSGKQGLSSPLHF	TGTGCCAGCAGCGGAAAACAGGGACTCAGTTCACCCCTCCACTTT
TRBV7-2	TRBJ2-1	NA	TRBD2	13	CASSALGGYEQFF	TGTGCCAGCAGCGCCCTGGGAGGGTATGAGCAGTTCTTC
TRBV19	TRBJ1-1	NA	NA	14	CASTSRQGNPEAFF	TGTGCCAGTACCTCACGGCAGGGGAACCCTGAAGCTTTCTTT
TRBV28	TRBJ2-1	many	NA	16	CASSLMSGSSYNEQFF	TGTGCCAGCAGTCTCATGTCCGGGAGCTCCTACAATGAGCAGTTCTTC
TRBV3-1	TRBJ1-1	many	NA	12	CASSQLTNEAFF	TGTGCCAGCAGCCAATTGACAAATGAAGCTTTCTTT
TRBV28	TRBJ1-1	many	NA	10	CASGPTEAFF	TGTGCCAGCGGGCCCACTGAAGCTTTCTTT
TRBV9	TRBJ1-1	many	NA	14	CASSPSGGISEAFF	TGTGCCAGCAGCCCCAGCGGGGGGATCTCTGAAGCTTTCTTT
TRBV2	TRBJ2-5	NA	NA	14	CASNIQGGSETQYF	TGTGCCAGCAATATACAGGGAGGTTCGGAGACCCAGTACTTC
TRBV7-2	TRBJ2-7	many	TRBD2	14	CASSLVGGRHEQYF	TGTGCCAGCAGCTTAGTCGGCGGGAGGCACGAGCAGTACTTC
TRBV12-3/TRBV12-4	TRBJ2-7	many	NA	13	CASSLRGYDEQYF	TGTGCCAGCAGTCTCCGGGGGTACGACGAGCAGTACTTC
TRBV7-9	TRBJ2-7	NA	NA	11	CASSQMAEQYF	TGTGCCAGCAGCCAAATGGCCGAGCAGTACTTC
TRBV12-3/TRBV12-4	TRBJ1-5	NA	NA	15	CASSLYPGLTQPQHF	TGTGCCAGCAGTTTATACCCAGGGTTGACTCAGCCCCAGCATTTT
TRBV28	TRBJ2-1	many	TRBD1	16	CASSSRDRGLNNEQFF	TGTGCCAGCAGTTCCCGGGACAGGGGGCTGAACAATGAGCAGTTCTTC
TRBV5-7	TRBJ2-3	few	NA	18	CASSRERGPTGITDTQYF	TGTGCCAGCAGTCGGGAACGGGGACCTACCGGAATCACAGATACGCAGTATTTT
TRBV10-2	TRBJ2-2	few	TRBD1	14	CASTGQGNTGELFF	TGCGCCAGCACCGGACAGGGGAACACCGGGGAGCTGTTTTTT
TRBV6-2/TRBV6-3	TRBJ2-4	few	NA	14	CASRSALAKNIQYF	TGTGCCAGCAGGTCAGCCCTAGCCAAAAACATTCAGTACTTC
TRBV28	TRBJ2-7	many	TRBD2	15	CASSFGGARSYEQYF	TGTGCCAGCAGTTTCGGGGGGGCGCGATCCTACGAGCAGTACTTC
TRBV6-1	TRBJ1-1	NA	NA	16	CASKKKVAADYTEAFF	TGTGCCAGCAAGAAAAAGGTCGCAGCCGATTACACTGAAGCTTTCTTT
TRBV29-1	TRBJ2-2	many	NA	13	CSVEPRATGELFF	TGCAGCGTTGAACCGAGGGCTACCGGGGAGCTGTTTTTT
TRBV20-1	TRBJ2-2	few	TRBD2	14	CSARSGTRGGELFF	TGCAGTGCTCGTAGCGGGACCCGTGGCGGGGAGCTGTTTTTT
TRBV5-1	TRBJ1-4	few	TRBD1	14	CASSNDRGNEKLFF	TGCGCCAGCAGCAATGACAGGGGGAACGAAAAACTGTTTTTT
TRBV20-1	TRBJ2-2	few	TRBD2	16	CSARDKVAGVTGELFF	TGCAGTGCTAGAGATAAGGTAGCGGGAGTGACCGGGGAGCTGTTTTTT
TRBV10-3	TRBJ1-1	few	NA	12	CAISEDGTEAFF	TGTGCCATCAGTGAGGACGGGACTGAAGCTTTCTTT
TRBV6-1	TRBJ2-1	many	TRBD2	12	CASSGTSGPQFF	TGTGCCAGCAGCGGGACTAGCGGGCCGCAGTTCTTC
TRBV20-1	TRBJ2-1	many	NA	14	CSAGAESDYNEQFF	TGCAGTGCAGGCGCGGAGTCGGACTACAATGAGCAGTTCTTC
TRBV3-1	TRBJ2-2	many	NA	16	CASSQDPLRGTGELFF	TGTGCCAGCAGCCAAGATCCGCTTAGGGGTACCGGGGAGCTGTTTTTT
TRBV10-3	TRBJ1-1	few	NA	14	CAIIDDRYLTEAFF	TGTGCCATCATCGACGACAGATATTTGACTGAAGCTTTCTTT
TRBV10-3	TRBJ2-7	many	TRBD1	14	CAISLTGSSYEQYF	TGTGCCATCAGTTTGACAGGGAGCTCCTACGAGCAGTACTTC
TRBV30	TRBJ1-1	many	NA	15	CAWSVGRGRDTEAFF	TGTGCCTGGAGTGTAGGCCGGGGAAGGGACACCGAAGCTTTCTTT
TRBV28	TRBJ1-2	NA	NA	13	CASSLPRPGGYTF	TGTGCCAGCAGTTTACCCAGGCCCGGCGGCTACACCTTC
TRBV6-1	TRBJ1-2	NA	NA	15	CVSRQVEGHNYGYTF	TGTGTCAGCAGGCAGGTGGAGGGCCATAACTATGGCTACACCTTC
TRBV4-1	TRBJ2-7	few	TRBD1	16	CASSQEQGGLAYEQYF	TGCGCCAGCAGCCAAGAACAGGGGGGACTGGCCTACGAGCAGTACTTC
TRBV6-1	TRBJ2-7	few	TRBD1	15	CASSYGGTGSYEQYF	TGTGCCAGCAGTTATGGGGGGACAGGCTCCTACGAGCAGTACTTC
TRBV20-1	TRBJ2-7	few	NA	11	CSAMRDYEQYF	TGCAGTGCTATGAGGGACTACGAGCAGTACTTC
TRBV12-5	TRBJ1-5	many	NA	15	CASPRKTVSIRAQHF	TGTGCTAGCCCCCGGAAGACAGTTTCAATCAGGGCCCAGCATTTT
TRBV11-3	TRBJ2-3	NA	NA	17	CASSLFGRDTYTDTQYF	TGTGCCAGCAGCTTATTTGGCCGGGACACGTACACAGATACGCAGTATTTT
TRBV20-1	TRBJ2-1	NA	NA	14	CSARVMREFDEQFF	TGCAGTGCTAGAGTAATGAGGGAGTTCGATGAGCAGTTCTTC
TRBV5-6	TRBJ2-7	few	NA	16	CASSLSAGVQNYEQYF	TGTGCCAGCAGCTTGTCTGCAGGAGTACAGAACTACGAGCAGTACTTC
TRBV28	TRBJ2-2	many	NA	18	CASSLGDVGGFGTGELFF	TGTGCCAGCAGTTTAGGTGATGTTGGAGGGTTCGGCACCGGGGAGCTGTTTTTT
TRBV7-2	TRBJ2-1	many	NA	13	CASGVPFYNEQFF	TGTGCCAGCGGCGTCCCCTTCTACAATGAGCAGTTCTTC
TRBV11-1	TRBJ2-7	NA	TRBD2	14	CASSSRLAPYEQYF	TGTGCCAGCAGCTCTCGACTAGCTCCGTACGAGCAGTACTTC